Detailed here is one T cell receptor (beta chain). Its target is unknown. This sample stems from a study of cytomegalovirus exposure and HLA in healthy donors. About the study: The 120 or so validation repertoires used a platform that matched the one used for the approximately 700 first-cohort repertoires, as a later analysis reported.

Study outcomes and limitations: Whilst most TCR sequences proved rare, a subset of public TCRs occurred across many donors.

Assay: immunoSEQ multiplex PCR; the TCRdb copy retains only in-frame clones and omits some. The sample consists of nearly 80,000 clones, approximately 94% of them appearing once. The CDR3 runs 15 residues. In germline, CDR1 is SEHNR, CDR2 FQNEAQ (reference sequence). J was trimmed by 8 bases and V by 6 bases; bases with no gene match: 9. Source material: PBMCs. This TCR came from a woman under 40 in good health and CMV-seronegative. The chain recombines TRBV7-9 with TRBJ1-4; 10 nucleotides line up with TRBD1. CDR3 amino acids: CASSWAGTGVEKLFF. CDR3 nucleotides: TGTGCCAGCAGTTGGGCCGGGACAGGGGTGGAAAAACTGTTTTTT.